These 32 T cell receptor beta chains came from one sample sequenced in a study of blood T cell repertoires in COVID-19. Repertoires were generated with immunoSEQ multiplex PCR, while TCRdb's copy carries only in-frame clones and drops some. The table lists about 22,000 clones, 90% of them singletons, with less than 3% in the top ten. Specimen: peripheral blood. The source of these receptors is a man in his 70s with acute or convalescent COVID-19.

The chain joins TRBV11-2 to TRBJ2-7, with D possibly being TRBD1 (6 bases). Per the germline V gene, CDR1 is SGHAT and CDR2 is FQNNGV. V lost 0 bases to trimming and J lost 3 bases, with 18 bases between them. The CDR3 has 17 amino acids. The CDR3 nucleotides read TGTGCCAGCAGCTTAGAAGGCTTGGGGGCGAGTTACTACGAGCAGTACTTC. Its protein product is CASSLEGLGASYYEQYF.

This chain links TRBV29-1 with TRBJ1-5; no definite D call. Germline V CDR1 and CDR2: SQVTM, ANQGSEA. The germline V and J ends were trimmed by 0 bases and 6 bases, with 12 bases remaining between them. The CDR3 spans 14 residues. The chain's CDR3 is CSVEDTRVGQPQHF. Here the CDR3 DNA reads TGCAGCGTTGAAGACACCCGAGTTGGTCAGCCCCAGCATTTT.

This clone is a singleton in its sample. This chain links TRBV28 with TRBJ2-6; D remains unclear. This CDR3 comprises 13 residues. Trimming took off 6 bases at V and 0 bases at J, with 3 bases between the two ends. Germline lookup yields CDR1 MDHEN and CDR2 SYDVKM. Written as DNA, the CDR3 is TGTGCCAGCAGGCGCTCTGGGGCCAACGTCCTGACTTTC. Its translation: CASRRSGANVLTF.

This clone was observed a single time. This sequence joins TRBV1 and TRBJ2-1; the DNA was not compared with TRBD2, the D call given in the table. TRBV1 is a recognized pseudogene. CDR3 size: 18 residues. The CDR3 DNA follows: TGCACCAGCAGCCAAGGAGGAGTTTGCGGCCGGGGGGGCAATGAGCAGTTCTTC. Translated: CTSSQGGVCGRGGNEQFF.

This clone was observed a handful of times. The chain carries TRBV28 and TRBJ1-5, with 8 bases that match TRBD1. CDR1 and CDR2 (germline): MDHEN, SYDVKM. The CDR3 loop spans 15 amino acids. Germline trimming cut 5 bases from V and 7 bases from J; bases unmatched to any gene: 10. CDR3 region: CASSDLDRVGQPQHF. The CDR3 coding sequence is TGTGCCAGCAGTGACCTGGACAGGGTCGGCCAGCCCCAGCATTTT.

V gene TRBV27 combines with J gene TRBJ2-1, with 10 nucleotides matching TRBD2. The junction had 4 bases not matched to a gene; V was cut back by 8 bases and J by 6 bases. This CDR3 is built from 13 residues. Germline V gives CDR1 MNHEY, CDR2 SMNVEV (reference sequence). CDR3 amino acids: CASASGSFNEQFF. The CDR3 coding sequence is TGTGCCAGCGCTAGCGGGAGCTTCAATGAGCAGTTCTTC.

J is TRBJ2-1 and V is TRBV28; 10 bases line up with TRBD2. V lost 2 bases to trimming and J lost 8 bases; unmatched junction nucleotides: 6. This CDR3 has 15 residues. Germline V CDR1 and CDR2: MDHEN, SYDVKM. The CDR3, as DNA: TGTGCCAGCAGTTTACTCGGACTAGCGGAGGATGAGCAGTTCTTC. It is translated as CASSLLGLAEDEQFF.

The CDR3 loop reads CASTQPWGDRANEKLFF. The DNA for the CDR3 is TGTGCCAGCACTCAACCTTGGGGGGACAGGGCTAATGAAAAACTGTTTTTT. The chain employs TRBV28 and TRBJ1-4, with TRBD1 matching over 9 bases. There are 17 residues in the CDR3. Germline values: CDR1 MDHEN, CDR2 SYDVKM. With V trimmed by 7 bases and J by 3 bases, 12 bases remained unmatched.

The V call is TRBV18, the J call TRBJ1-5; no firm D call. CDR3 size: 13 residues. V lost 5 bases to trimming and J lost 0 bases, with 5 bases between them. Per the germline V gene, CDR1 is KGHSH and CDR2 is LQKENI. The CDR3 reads CASSGNSNQPQHF. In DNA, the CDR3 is TGTGCCAGCTCAGGCAATAGCAATCAGCCCCAGCATTTT.

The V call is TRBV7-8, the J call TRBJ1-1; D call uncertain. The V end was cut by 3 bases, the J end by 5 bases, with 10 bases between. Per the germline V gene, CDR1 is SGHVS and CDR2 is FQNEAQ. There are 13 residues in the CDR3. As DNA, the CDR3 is TGTGCCAGCAGCTTTGTAGCGGGAACTGAAGCTTTCTTT. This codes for CASSFVAGTEAFF.

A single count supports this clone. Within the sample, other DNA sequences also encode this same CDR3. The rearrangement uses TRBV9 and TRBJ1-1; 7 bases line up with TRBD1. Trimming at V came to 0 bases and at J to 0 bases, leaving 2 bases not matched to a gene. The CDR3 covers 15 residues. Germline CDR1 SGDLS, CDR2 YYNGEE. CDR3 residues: CASSVGGQLNTEAFF. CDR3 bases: TGTGCCAGCAGCGTAGGGGGACAGTTGAACACTGAAGCTTTCTTT.

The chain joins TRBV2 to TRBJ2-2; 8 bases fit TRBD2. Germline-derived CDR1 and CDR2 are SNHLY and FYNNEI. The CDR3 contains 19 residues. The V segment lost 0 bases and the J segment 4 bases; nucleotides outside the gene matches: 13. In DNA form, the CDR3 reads TGTGCCAGCAGTGAAGCGCTTCCGGCGGGAGGCAAACTCACCGGGGAGCTGTTTTTT. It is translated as CASSEALPAGGKLTGELFF.

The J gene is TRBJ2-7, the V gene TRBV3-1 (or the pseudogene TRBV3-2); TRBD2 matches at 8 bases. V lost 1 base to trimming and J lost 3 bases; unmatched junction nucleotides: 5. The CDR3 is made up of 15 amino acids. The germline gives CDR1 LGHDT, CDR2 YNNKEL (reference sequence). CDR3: CASSQGAGEFYEQYF. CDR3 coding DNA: TGTGCCAGCAGCCAAGGAGCGGGGGAGTTCTACGAGCAGTACTTC.

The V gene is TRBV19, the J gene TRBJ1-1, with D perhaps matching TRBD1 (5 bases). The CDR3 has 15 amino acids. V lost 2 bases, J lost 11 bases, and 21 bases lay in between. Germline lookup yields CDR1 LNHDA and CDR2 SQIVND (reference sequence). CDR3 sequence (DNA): TGTGCCAGTAGTATATCGAACCTACATAGGGGCGCGGCTTTCTTT. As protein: CASSISNLHRGAAFF.

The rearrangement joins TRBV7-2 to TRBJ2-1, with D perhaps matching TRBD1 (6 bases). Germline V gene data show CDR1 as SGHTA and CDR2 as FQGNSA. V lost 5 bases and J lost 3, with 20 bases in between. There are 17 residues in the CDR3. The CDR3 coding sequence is TGTGCCAGCAGCCCGAACCTAGGACAGCCAAACTACAATGAGCAGTTCTTC. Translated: CASSPNLGQPNYNEQFF.

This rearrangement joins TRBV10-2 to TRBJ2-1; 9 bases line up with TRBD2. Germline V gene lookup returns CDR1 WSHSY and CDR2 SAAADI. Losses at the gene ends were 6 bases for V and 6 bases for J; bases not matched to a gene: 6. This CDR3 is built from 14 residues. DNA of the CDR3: TGCGCCAGCAGGGTGACTAGCGGAAGCAATGAGCAGTTCTTC. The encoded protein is CASRVTSGSNEQFF.

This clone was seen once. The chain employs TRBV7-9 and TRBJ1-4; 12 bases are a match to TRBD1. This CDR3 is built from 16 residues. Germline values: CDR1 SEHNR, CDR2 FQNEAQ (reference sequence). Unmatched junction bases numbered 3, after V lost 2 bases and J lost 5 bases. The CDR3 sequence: CASSLRGQGANEKLFF. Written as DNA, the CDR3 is TGTGCCAGCAGCTTAAGGGGACAGGGGGCGAATGAAAAACTGTTTTTT.

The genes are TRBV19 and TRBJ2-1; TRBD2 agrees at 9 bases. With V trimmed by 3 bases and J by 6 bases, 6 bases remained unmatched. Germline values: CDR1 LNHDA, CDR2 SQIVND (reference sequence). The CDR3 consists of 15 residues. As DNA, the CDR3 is TGTGCCAGTAGTATTAGTAGCGGGGGCTCCAATGAGCAGTTCTTC. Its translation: CASSISSGGSNEQFF.

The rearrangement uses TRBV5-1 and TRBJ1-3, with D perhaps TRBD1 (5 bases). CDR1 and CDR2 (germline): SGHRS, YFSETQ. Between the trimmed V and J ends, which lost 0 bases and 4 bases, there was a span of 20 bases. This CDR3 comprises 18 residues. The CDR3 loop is CASSLEVAGTVQGNTIYF. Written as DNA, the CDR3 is TGCGCCAGCAGCTTGGAGGTCGCGGGGACTGTTCAAGGAAACACCATATATTTT.

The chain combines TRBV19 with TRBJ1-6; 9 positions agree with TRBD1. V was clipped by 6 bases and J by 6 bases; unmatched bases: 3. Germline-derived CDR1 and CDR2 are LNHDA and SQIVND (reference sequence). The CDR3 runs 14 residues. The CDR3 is CASSTGQGNSPLHF. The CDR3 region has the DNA TGTGCCAGTAGCACGGGACAGGGTAATTCACCCCTCCACTTT.

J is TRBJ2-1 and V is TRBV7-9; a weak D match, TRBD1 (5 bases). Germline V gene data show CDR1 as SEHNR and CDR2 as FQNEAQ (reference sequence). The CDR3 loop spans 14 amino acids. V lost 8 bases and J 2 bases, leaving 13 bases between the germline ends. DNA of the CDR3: TGTGCCAGCCAACAGGTACTAACCTACAATGAGCAGTTCTTC. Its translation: CASQQVLTYNEQFF.

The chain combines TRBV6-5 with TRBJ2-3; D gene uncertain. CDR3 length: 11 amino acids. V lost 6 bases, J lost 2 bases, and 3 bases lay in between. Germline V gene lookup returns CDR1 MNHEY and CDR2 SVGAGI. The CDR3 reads CASSLTDTQYF. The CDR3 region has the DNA TGTGCCAGCAGCCTCACAGATACGCAGTATTTT.

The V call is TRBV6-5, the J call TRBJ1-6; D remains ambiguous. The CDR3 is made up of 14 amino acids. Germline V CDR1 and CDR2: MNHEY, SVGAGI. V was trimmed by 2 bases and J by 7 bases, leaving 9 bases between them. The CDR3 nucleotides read TGTGCCAGCAGTTACGTTCTCGTAAATTCACCCCTCCACTTT. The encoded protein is CASSYVLVNSPLHF.

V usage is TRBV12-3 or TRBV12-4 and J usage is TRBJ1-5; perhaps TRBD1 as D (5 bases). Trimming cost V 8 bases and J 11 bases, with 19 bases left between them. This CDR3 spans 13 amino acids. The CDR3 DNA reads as TGTGCCAGCGGCGACCGGGGACTTGAGGCCCAGCATTTT. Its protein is CASGDRGLEAQHF.

The CDR3 DNA reads as TGTGCCAGCAGCCTCCCAGGGGGCAGTACTGAAGCTTTCTTT. Its translation is CASSLPGGSTEAFF. The chain combines TRBV7-8 with TRBJ1-1; TRBD1 matches at 8 bases. The CDR3 is 14 residues long. The germline CDR1 and CDR2 sequences are SGHVS and FQNEAQ. With V trimmed by 5 bases and J by 5 bases, 7 bases remained unmatched.

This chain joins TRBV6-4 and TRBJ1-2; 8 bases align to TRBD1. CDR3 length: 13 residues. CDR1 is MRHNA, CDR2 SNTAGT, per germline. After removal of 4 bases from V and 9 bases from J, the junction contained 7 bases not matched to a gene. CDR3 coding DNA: TGTGCCAGCAGTGCCTCAGGACAGGGAAGCTACACCTTC. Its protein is CASSASGQGSYTF.

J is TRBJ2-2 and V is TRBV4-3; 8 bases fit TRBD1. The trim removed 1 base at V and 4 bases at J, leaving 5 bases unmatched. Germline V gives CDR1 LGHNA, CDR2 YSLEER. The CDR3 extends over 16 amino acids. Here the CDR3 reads CASSQGRTGGTGELFF. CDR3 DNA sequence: TGCGCCAGCAGCCAAGGAAGAACAGGGGGCACCGGGGAGCTGTTTTTT.

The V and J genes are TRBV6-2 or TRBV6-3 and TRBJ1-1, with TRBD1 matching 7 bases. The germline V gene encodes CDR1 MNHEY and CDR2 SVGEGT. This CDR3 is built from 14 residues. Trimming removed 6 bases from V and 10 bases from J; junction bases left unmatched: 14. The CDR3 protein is CASRPGGGGGVAFF. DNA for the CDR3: TGTGCCAGCAGACCTGGAGGGGGCGGCGGAGTAGCTTTCTTT.

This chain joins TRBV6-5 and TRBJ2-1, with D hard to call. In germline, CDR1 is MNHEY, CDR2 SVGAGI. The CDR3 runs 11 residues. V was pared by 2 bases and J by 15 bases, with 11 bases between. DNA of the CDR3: TGTGCCAGCAGTTACGCGGCGATTACGTTCTTC. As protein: CASSYAAITFF.

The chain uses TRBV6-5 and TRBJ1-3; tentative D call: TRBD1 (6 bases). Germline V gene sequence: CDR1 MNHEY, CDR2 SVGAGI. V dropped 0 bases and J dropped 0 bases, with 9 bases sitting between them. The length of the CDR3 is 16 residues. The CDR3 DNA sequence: TGTGCCAGCAGTTACTCGAAACAGGGCTCTGGAAACACCATATATTTT. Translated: CASSYSKQGSGNTIYF.

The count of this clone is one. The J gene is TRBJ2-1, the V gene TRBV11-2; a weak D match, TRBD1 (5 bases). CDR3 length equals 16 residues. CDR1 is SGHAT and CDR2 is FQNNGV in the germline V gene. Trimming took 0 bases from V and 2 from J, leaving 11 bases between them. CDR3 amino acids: CASSLDLARAYNEQFF. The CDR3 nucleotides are TGTGCCAGCAGCTTAGATCTTGCCAGGGCCTACAATGAGCAGTTCTTC. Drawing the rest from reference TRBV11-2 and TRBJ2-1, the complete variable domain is EAGVAQSPRYKIIEKRQSVAFWCNPISGHATLYWYQQILGQGPKLLIQFQNNGVVDDSQLPKDRFSAERLKGVDSTLKIQPAKLEDSAVYLCASSLDLARAYNEQFFGPGTRLTVL.

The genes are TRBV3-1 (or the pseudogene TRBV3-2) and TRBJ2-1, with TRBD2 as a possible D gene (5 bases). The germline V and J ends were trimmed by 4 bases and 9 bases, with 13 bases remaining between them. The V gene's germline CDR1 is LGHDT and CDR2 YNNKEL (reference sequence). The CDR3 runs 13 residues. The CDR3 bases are TGTGCCAGCAGCCGCAGAAACGGGATTGAGCAGTTCTTC. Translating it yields CASSRRNGIEQFF.